The 11 T cell receptor beta chains below come from one sample, sequenced in a study of T cell repertoires in cytomegalovirus infection. TCRdb itself ran the reads through MiXCR, one entry per CDR3 protein. The table has 500,000 to 600,000 distinct CDR3 sequences, more than 15% seen once. Sequenced sample: CD8+ T cells from PBMCs. These receptors were taken from a human donor in good health (CMV status not recorded). Some clones in this sample may be carry-over from other donors' samples.

The chain combines TRBV19 with TRBJ1-6; D not resolved. The germline V and J ends were trimmed by 4 bases and 12 bases, with 16 bases remaining between them. CDR3 length: 14 amino acids. Germline lookup yields CDR1 LNHDA and CDR2 SQIVND (reference sequence). This CDR3 is CASSNRALGRPLHF. The DNA for the CDR3 is TGTGCCAGTAGTAACCGGGCCCTGGGGAGACCCCTCCACTTT.

This clonotype has a count of ten or more. The J gene is TRBJ2-1, the V gene TRBV7-3; D gene ambiguous. This CDR3 spans 12 amino acids. V was shortened by 5 bases and J by 8 bases, with 10 bases between the two germline ends. From germline, CDR1 is SGHTA and CDR2 FQGTGA. The DNA of the CDR3 is TGTGCCAGCAGCCCTGGTACAGATGAGCAGTTCTTC. Its translation is CASSPGTDEQFF.

This clonotype was found many times. CDR3 amino acids: CASSLARTVYGYTF. Written as DNA, the CDR3 is TGTGCCAGCAGCTTAGCCCGGACGGTCTATGGCTACACCTTC. The V gene is TRBV7-2, the J gene TRBJ1-2, with D unclear. V lost 0 bases and J 4 bases, leaving 9 bases between the germline ends. CDR1 SGHTA and CDR2 FQGNSA come from the germline V gene. The CDR3 consists of 14 residues.

This clonotype was seen at least ten times. The genes are TRBV3-1 and TRBJ2-7; 7 bases are shared with TRBD1. CDR3 length: 15 amino acids. The V and J ends lost 1 base and 4 bases, in that order; junction bases with no gene match: 7. Germline lookup yields CDR1 LGHDT and CDR2 YNNKEL (reference sequence). The CDR3 reads CASSQGLDRRYEQYF. Written as DNA, the CDR3 is TGTGCCAGCAGCCAAGGCCTGGACAGGAGATACGAGCAGTACTTC.

A remark on this clonotype: A much larger clone differs by one base, so this may be a read error. The V call is TRBV7-3, the J call TRBJ2-3, with D possibly matching TRBD2 (5 bases). Germline V gives CDR1 SGHTA, CDR2 FQGTGA. The CDR3 consists of 13 residues. CDR3 sequence: CANSLLGPDTQYF. Here the CDR3 DNA reads TGTGCCAACAGCTTACTAGGTCCGGATACGCAGTATTTT.

At least ten counts were recorded for this clonotype. This chain uses TRBV11-2 with TRBJ1-1; 8 bases fit TRBD1. The CDR3 length is 14 residues. The germline CDR1 and CDR2 sequences are SGHAT and FQNNGV. Unmatched junction bases numbered 1, after V lost 1 base and J lost 3 bases. The CDR3 sequence is CASSLGQGYTEAFF. The CDR3 nucleotides are TGTGCCAGCAGCTTAGGACAGGGGTACACTGAAGCTTTCTTT.

This clonotype has at least ten counts. The V call is TRBV7-2, the J call TRBJ2-1; 7 positions agree with TRBD2. Germline V gene data show CDR1 as SGHTA and CDR2 as FQGNSA. V gave up 6 bases and J gave up 3 bases; unmatched junction bases: 11. This CDR3 spans 16 amino acids. CDR3 protein: CASRDDWREIYNEQFF. The CDR3 DNA follows: TGTGCCAGCAGGGACGACTGGCGGGAGATCTACAATGAGCAGTTCTTC. The whole variable domain, filled in from reference TRBV7-2 and TRBJ2-1, reads GAGVSQSPSNKVTEKGKDVELRCDPISGHTALYWYRQSLGQGLEFLIYFQGNSAPDKSGLPSDRFSAERTGGSVSTLTIQRTQQEDSAVYLCASRDDWREIYNEQFFGPGTRLTVL.

At least ten counts were recorded for this clonotype. The V call is TRBV6-1, the J call TRBJ2-1, with 8 bases fitting TRBD2. Germline-derived CDR1 and CDR2 are MNHNS and SASEGT. The CDR3 consists of 15 residues. V lost 4 bases and J lost 0; bases outside the gene matches: 2. The CDR3 coding sequence is TGTGCCAGCAGTGTTGCGGGGGGCTCCTACAATGAGCAGTTCTTC. Protein: CASSVAGGSYNEQFF.

Many counts were recorded for this clonotype. V is TRBV27 and J is TRBJ2-3; 12 bases match TRBD2. CDR1 is MNHEY, CDR2 SMNVEV, per germline (reference sequence). The J segment lost 4 bases and the V segment lost 5 bases, leaving 7 bases of the junction unmatched. This CDR3 spans 16 amino acids. CDR3 nucleotides: TGTGCCAGCAGTGCTAGCGGGGGGGCCTGGGCAGATACGCAGTATTTT. Encoded protein: CASSASGGAWADTQYF.

The chain uses TRBV4-1 and TRBJ1-1, with D possibly matching TRBD1 (5 bases). Trimming stripped 0 bases from V and 1 base from J, with 12 bases between. CDR1 is MGHRA, CDR2 YSYEKL, per germline. This CDR3 comprises 16 residues. The CDR3 reads CASSQDLSGTNTEAFF. In DNA, the CDR3 is TGCGCCAGCAGCCAAGATCTCAGCGGGACGAACACTGAAGCTTTCTTT.

This clonotype was found many times. This rearrangement joins TRBV28 to TRBJ2-2; no definite D call. The CDR3 has 12 amino acids. Trimming shortened V by 5 bases and J by 1 base, and 2 bases separated the two germline ends. Germline loops: CDR1 MDHEN, CDR2 SYDVKM. The CDR3 nucleotides are TGTGCCAGCAGTGGGAACACCGGGGAGCTGTTTTTT. The encoded protein is CASSGNTGELFF.